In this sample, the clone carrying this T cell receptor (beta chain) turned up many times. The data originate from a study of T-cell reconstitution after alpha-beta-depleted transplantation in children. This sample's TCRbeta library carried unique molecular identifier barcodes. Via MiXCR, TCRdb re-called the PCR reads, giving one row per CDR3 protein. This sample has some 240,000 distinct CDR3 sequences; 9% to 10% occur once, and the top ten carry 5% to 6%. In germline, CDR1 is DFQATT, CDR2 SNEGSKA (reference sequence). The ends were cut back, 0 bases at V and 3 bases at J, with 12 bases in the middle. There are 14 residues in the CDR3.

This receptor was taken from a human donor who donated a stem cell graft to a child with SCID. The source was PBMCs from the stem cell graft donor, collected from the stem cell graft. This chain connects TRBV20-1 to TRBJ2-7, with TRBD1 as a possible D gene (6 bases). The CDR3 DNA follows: TGCAGTGCTAGAGACAGGGGACGAGGCTACGAGCAGTACTTC. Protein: CSARDRGRGYEQYF.